This paragraph covers one T cell receptor beta chain sequence. Its antigen remains unknown. Donors were healthy HIV-negative adults without recent acute infections or vaccinations. This sample was included in a study of shared clonotypes between healthy human individuals. Study-wide results and limits: The study's rarefaction showed incomplete sorted-subset sequencing despite large depth.

Each sorted subset replicate got 200 ng genomic DNA, around 29,000 genomes. Sequencing used immunoSEQ multiplex PCR; TCRdb keeps in-frame clones, though not all of them. Among some 300,000 clones listed, about 73% were seen once. Germline V gives CDR1 MNHEY, CDR2 SVGAGI. The CDR3 contains 15 residues. Deletions cut 0 bases from V and 5 bases from J, with 8 bases between. This chain connects TRBV6-5 to TRBJ1-6, with a tentative D call TRBD1 (6 bases). This receptor was taken from a man younger than 40 in good health. The sequenced material came from memory CD4+ T cells sorted from blood. Subset indicated: CD45RA-negative fraction. CDR3 residues: CASSYSGQNNSPLHF. CDR3 DNA sequence: TGTGCCAGCAGTTACTCGGGACAAAATAATTCACCCCTCCACTTT.